The rows below give T cell receptor beta chains drawn from one sample of a study of beta chain features in type 1 diabetes. The protocol was immunoSEQ multiplex PCR, while the TCRdb copy is restricted to in-frame clones and leaves out a portion. This sample has under 350,000 clones; around 25% occur once, and the top ten carry around 0.013%. Sequencing was done on a sample of naive CD4+ T cells from blood. The receptors come from a woman aged 25-40 years with type 1 diabetes. Each CDR3 is given with its conserved first and last residue. D genes are given only for firm matches. Clone size is not always given. Where it is, it says once, few, many or a class for expanded clones.

CDR3: CASSYQRRYIQYF; DNA: TGTGCCAGCAGTTACCAGCGGAGGTACATTCAGTACTTC; size: -; J: TRBJ2-4; D: -; V: TRBV6-6
CDR3: CASSQLGASPQHF; DNA: TGCGCCAGCAGCCAGCTTGGGGCCAGTCCCCAGCATTTT; size: few; J: TRBJ1-5; D: -; V: TRBV5-1
CDR3: CASSLWGRGQGYTF; DNA: TGTGCCAGCAGTTTATGGGGCAGGGGACAAGGCTACACCTTC; size: few; J: TRBJ1-2; D: -; V: TRBV28
CDR3: CASSLTGNQETQYF; DNA: TGTGCCAGCAGCTTAACGGGGAACCAAGAGACCCAGTACTTC; size: -; J: TRBJ2-5; D: -; V: TRBV7-2
CDR3: CAWSGRWAGVQPQHF; DNA: TGTGCCTGGAGTGGAAGATGGGCAGGGGTCCAGCCCCAGCATTTT; size: few; J: TRBJ1-5; D: -; V: TRBV30
CDR3: CASSQDIGGAKEQYF; DNA: TGTGCCAGCAGCCAAGATATAGGGGGAGCGAAGGAGCAGTACTTC; size: few; J: TRBJ2-7; D: -; V: TRBV4-2
CDR3: CASSSRTGGDEQYF; DNA: TGCGCCAGCAGCTCTCGGACAGGGGGCGACGAGCAGTACTTC; size: few; J: TRBJ2-7; D: TRBD1; V: TRBV5-1
CDR3: CASSVAIQGSAYEQYF; DNA: TGTGCCAGCAGCGTAGCTATCCAGGGGTCAGCCTACGAGCAGTACTTC; size: few; J: TRBJ2-7; D: -; V: TRBV9
CDR3: CASSSTIRRTSGSTDTQYF; DNA: TGTGCCAGCAGCTCAACGATAAGAAGGACTAGCGGGAGCACAGATACGCAGTATTTT; size: -; J: TRBJ2-3; D: TRBD2; V: TRBV7-2
CDR3: CASSPSRGRGTGELFF; DNA: TGTGCCAGCAGCCCGTCCAGGGGGCGAGGCACCGGGGAGCTGTTTTTT; size: -; J: TRBJ2-2; D: TRBD1; V: TRBV5-4
CDR3: CATSRDQVLLNIQYF; DNA: TGTGCCACCAGCAGAGATCAGGTTTTGTTGAACATTCAGTACTTC; size: -; J: TRBJ2-4; D: -; V: TRBV15
CDR3: CAWSTGSYGYTF; DNA: TGTGCCTGGAGTACAGGATCCTATGGCTACACCTTC; size: -; J: TRBJ1-2; D: -; V: TRBV30
CDR3: CASSSIGTSGRTDTQYF; DNA: TGTGCCAGCAGCTCCATCGGGACTAGCGGGAGGACAGATACGCAGTATTTT; size: few; J: TRBJ2-3; D: TRBD2; V: TRBV5-6
CDR3: CASSQEGVQYF; DNA: TGTGCCAGCAGCCAAGAAGGGGTGCAGTACTTC; size: -; J: TRBJ2-7; D: -; V: TRBV14
CDR3: CAWRWGTDGNTIYF; DNA: TGTGCCTGGAGGTGGGGGACTGATGGAAACACCATATATTTT; size: few; J: TRBJ1-3; D: -; V: TRBV30
CDR3: CASSSRLVWLYNEQFF; DNA: TGTGCCAGCAGCTCGCGGTTGGTGTGGCTCTACAATGAGCAGTTCTTC; size: -; J: TRBJ2-1; D: -; V: TRBV7-2
CDR3: CAWSWASGRTEAFF; DNA: TGTGCCTGGAGTTGGGCTTCGGGGAGGACTGAAGCTTTCTTT; size: few; J: TRBJ1-1; D: -; V: TRBV30
CDR3: CATSTERSYEQYF; DNA: TGTGCCACCTCGACAGAACGATCCTACGAGCAGTACTTC; size: few; J: TRBJ2-7; D: -; V: TRBV25-1
CDR3: CAWGGQYTEAFF; DNA: TGTGCCTGGGGCGGACAGTACACTGAAGCTTTCTTT; size: -; J: TRBJ1-1; D: -; V: TRBV30
CDR3: CASSFGSGTNQPQHF; DNA: TGTGCCAGCAGTTTTGGGTCGGGGACTAATCAGCCCCAGCATTTT; size: -; J: TRBJ1-5; D: -; V: TRBV27
CDR3: CASSTIRTSGSYEQFF; DNA: TGTGCCAGCAGCACCATTCGGACTAGCGGGAGCTATGAGCAGTTCTTC; size: few; J: TRBJ2-1; D: TRBD2; V: TRBV7-9
CDR3: CASSPARRNSSYEQYF; DNA: TGTGCCAGCAGTCCCGCTAGGAGGAACAGCTCCTACGAGCAGTACTTC; size: few; J: TRBJ2-7; D: -; V: TRBV25-1
CDR3: CSVDGGSDYGYTF; DNA: TGCAGCGTTGATGGGGGGAGCGACTATGGCTACACCTTC; size: few; J: TRBJ1-2; D: -; V: TRBV29-1
CDR3: CASSRSGTGLDTQYF; DNA: TGTGCCAGCAGTCGCTCCGGGACAGGGTTGGATACGCAGTATTTT; size: -; J: TRBJ2-3; D: TRBD1; V: TRBV6-1
CDR3: CASSLTGSGANVLTF; DNA: TGTGCCAGCAGCCTTACAGGGTCCGGGGCCAACGTCCTGACTTTC; size: few; J: TRBJ2-6; D: -; V: TRBV9
CDR3: CASSLAVLAMYEQYF; DNA: TGTGCCAGCAGCTTAGCGGTGCTAGCGATGTACGAGCAGTACTTC; size: -; J: TRBJ2-7; D: -; V: TRBV7-2
CDR3: CAWDLAATQYF; DNA: TGTGCCTGGGACCTAGCCGCTACGCAGTATTTT; size: few; J: TRBJ2-3; D: -; V: TRBV30
CDR3: CASSRGDNEQFF; DNA: TGTGCCAGCTCACGGGGGGACAATGAGCAGTTCTTC; size: once; J: TRBJ2-1; D: -; V: TRBV18
CDR3: CASSFYSGANVLTF; DNA: TGTGCCAGCAGTTTCTACTCTGGGGCCAACGTCCTGACTTTC; size: few; J: TRBJ2-6; D: -; V: TRBV27
CDR3: CASSLLGGVVVNTEAFF; DNA: TGCGCCAGCAGCCTCCTGGGGGGGGTTGTGGTGAACACTGAAGCTTTCTTT; size: -; J: TRBJ1-1; D: -; V: TRBV4-1
CDR3: CASSRGQSNTEAFF; DNA: TGCGCCAGCAGCCGGGGACAGTCTAACACTGAAGCTTTCTTT; size: -; J: TRBJ1-1; D: TRBD1; V: TRBV5-1
CDR3: CASAESPRANQPQHF; DNA: TGTGCCAGCGCTGAATCCCCAAGAGCAAATCAGCCCCAGCATTTT; size: -; J: TRBJ1-5; D: -; V: TRBV6-5
CDR3: CSDRRYRAVIYDQPQHF; DNA: TGCAGCGATCGAAGATACAGGGCCGTGATCTACGATCAGCCCCAGCATTTT; size: -; J: TRBJ1-5; D: -; V: TRBV29-1
CDR3: CAWSYSGSPYEQYF; DNA: TGTGCCTGGAGCTATAGCGGGTCCCCCTACGAGCAGTACTTC; size: -; J: TRBJ2-7; D: TRBD2; V: TRBV30
CDR3: CASRTGSEQYF; DNA: TGTGCCAGCCGGACAGGCTCCGAGCAGTACTTC; size: -; J: TRBJ2-7; D: TRBD1; V: TRBV2
CDR3: CSVGEDTQYF; DNA: TGCAGCGTCGGGGAAGATACGCAGTATTTT; size: -; J: TRBJ2-3; D: -; V: TRBV29-1
CDR3: CASSWTIDQPQHF; DNA: TGTGCCAGCAGTTGGACAATCGATCAGCCCCAGCATTTT; size: few; J: TRBJ1-5; D: -; V: TRBV27
CDR3: CSAGWDTIGEQYF; DNA: TGCAGCGCCGGGTGGGACACTATCGGGGAGCAGTACTTC; size: few; J: TRBJ2-7; D: -; V: TRBV29-1
CDR3: CASMREQEDEKLFF; DNA: TGTGCCAGCATGCGGGAGCAGGAGGACGAAAAACTGTTTTTT; size: -; J: TRBJ1-4; D: -; V: TRBV4-2
CDR3: CSVSSTGTVAEAFF; DNA: TGCAGCGTTTCATCGACAGGGACGGTGGCTGAAGCTTTCTTT; size: few; J: TRBJ1-1; D: TRBD1; V: TRBV29-1
CDR3: CSVDLRDRGNYGYTF; DNA: TGCAGCGTTGATCTGCGGGACAGGGGGAACTATGGCTACACCTTC; size: few; J: TRBJ1-2; D: TRBD1; V: TRBV29-1
CDR3: CASSQEGSFHTYEQYF; DNA: TGTGCCAGCAGCCAAGAGGGGAGCTTCCATACCTACGAGCAGTACTTC; size: few; J: TRBJ2-7; D: -; V: TRBV14
CDR3: CASSSRGDTQYF; DNA: TGCGCCAGCAGCTCACGGGGGGATACGCAGTATTTT; size: few; J: TRBJ2-3; D: -; V: TRBV5-1
CDR3: CASSGLAGGYNEQFF; DNA: TGTGCCAGCAGTGGACTAGCGGGAGGGTACAATGAGCAGTTCTTC; size: few; J: TRBJ2-1; D: TRBD2; V: TRBV6-1
CDR3: CASSQVLRAGETQYF; DNA: TGTGCCAGCAGCCAAGTGCTGAGGGCCGGGGAGACCCAGTACTTC; size: -; J: TRBJ2-5; D: -; V: TRBV4-2
CDR3: CATSRVDVAGPAVF; DNA: TGTGCCACCAGCAGAGTTGACGTGGCGGGACCTGCCGTCTTC; size: few; J: TRBJ2-4; D: -; V: TRBV15
CDR3: CASSFSGGDYEQYF; DNA: TGTGCCAGCAGCTTTAGCGGCGGGGACTACGAGCAGTACTTC; size: once; J: TRBJ2-7; D: -; V: TRBV7-2
CDR3: CASSPPLPGPGAEAFF; DNA: TGTGCCAGCTCACCACCGTTACCGGGCCCGGGGGCTGAAGCTTTCTTT; size: few; J: TRBJ1-1; D: -; V: TRBV18
CDR3: CAWSVTLGRTGELFF; DNA: TGTGCCTGGAGTGTAACTCTAGGTCGGACCGGGGAGCTGTTTTTT; size: few; J: TRBJ2-2; D: -; V: TRBV30
CDR3: CASSWSGYRRCNEQFF; DNA: TGCGCCAGCAGCTGGAGCGGCTACCGGAGGTGCAATGAGCAGTTCTTC; size: -; J: TRBJ2-1; D: -; V: TRBV5-1
CDR3: CASSVQGNPNYGYTF; DNA: TGTGCCAGCAGCGTGCAGGGGAATCCAAACTATGGCTACACCTTC; size: -; J: TRBJ1-2; D: -; V: TRBV7-9
CDR3: CASSEYSGSGANVLTF; DNA: TGTGCCAGCAGTGAATATTCAGGATCTGGGGCCAACGTCCTGACTTTC; size: -; J: TRBJ2-6; D: -; V: TRBV25-1
CDR3: CAWSEGDEQFF; DNA: TGTGCCTGGAGTGAGGGAGATGAGCAGTTCTTC; size: few; J: TRBJ2-1; D: -; V: TRBV30
CDR3: CAWSVGRTSSYNEQFF; DNA: TGTGCCTGGAGTGTCGGGCGGACTAGTAGTTACAATGAGCAGTTCTTC; size: -; J: TRBJ2-1; D: TRBD2; V: TRBV30